The following is a TCR beta chain sequence with its context. This entry comes from a study of blood T cell repertoires in COVID-19. The wider study: Samples representing acute and convalescent COVID-19 were sourced from the United States, Italy and Spain. From T cells, B-cell-depleted T cells, or PBMCs came the material, which was cDNA or gDNA.

With 3 bases clipped from V and 5 bases from J, the junction kept 16 bases outside the gene matches. CDR3 length: 19 amino acids. Germline V gene sequence: CDR1 SGDLS, CDR2 YYNGEE. Per the original methods: Using reference gene primer amplification, nucleated cell counts were estimated. Profiling relied on immunoSEQ multiplex PCR, and the TCRdb table lists in-frame clones only, not all of them. V and J calls and clone size are given by that table; D and trimming were obtained from the DNA. The repertoire holds 100,000 to 150,000 clones, with roughly 79% as singletons. This clonotype was sampled from a human donor in a cohort sampled during active COVID-19. Specimen: peripheral blood. The rearrangement joins TRBV9 to TRBJ2-3; 12 bases are shared with TRBD2. The CDR3 DNA sequence: TGTGCCAGCAGCGAGGTAAGGCTAGCGGGAGGGCCCGGGGAAGATACGCAGTATTTT. Translating gives CASSEVRLAGGPGEDTQYF.